The clone carrying this T cell receptor (beta chain) has only a few counts. As yet, its antigen is unknown. The entry originates in a study of CD8 T cells in ankylosing spondylitis. Using its own MiXCR run on the 5' RACE reads, TCRdb lists one record per CDR3 protein. The sample holds 250,000 to 300,000 distinct CDR3 sequences, around 18% seen once. Regarding the study as a whole: Prior literature has documented some motif variants in synovial fluid and blood from reactive arthritis. Disease-linked clones had a CD8+ phenotype and relatively low frequency in peripheral blood.

The sequenced sample consisted of blood, either unsorted or a sorted T cell fraction (not recorded which). The TCR originated in a male donor with ankylosing spondylitis or in good health (not recorded which).

The DNA for the CDR3 is TGTGCCAGCAGCCAACCCATTGGGACAGGGTGGAATGAGCAGTTCTTC. It specifies CASSQPIGTGWNEQFF. The V and J genes are TRBV3-1 and TRBJ2-1; 9 bases fit TRBD1. CDR3 length equals 16 residues. Germline CDR1 LGHDT, CDR2 YNNKEL (reference sequence). The ends lost 2 bases at V and 7 bases at J; junction bases unmatched: 9.